This TCR beta chain was identified in a study of blood T cell repertoires in COVID-19. Study-wide background: The United States, Italy and Spain supplied acute and convalescent COVID-19 samples.

Germline assignment: CDR1 SGHAT and CDR2 FQNNGV. V was clipped by 4 bases and J by 5 bases, with 11 bases between them. CDR3 length: 13 amino acids. In the authors' methods: Estimates of nucleated cell counts were drawn from the amplification of reference gene primers. Sequenced by immunoSEQ multiplex PCR; TCRdb stores in-frame clones only, minus some. V and J calls and clone size are given by that table; D and trimming were obtained from the DNA. The data hold 130,000 or so clones, with about 86% observed a single time. The genes are TRBV11-2 and TRBJ2-5; D might be TRBD2 (6 bases). The receptor was isolated from a woman aged 60-70 years with acute or convalescent COVID-19. The sequencing sample was made of peripheral blood. The CDR3 region is CASSWGRGETQYF. The CDR3 DNA reads TGTGCCAGCAGCTGGGGACGGGGGGAGACCCAGTACTTC.